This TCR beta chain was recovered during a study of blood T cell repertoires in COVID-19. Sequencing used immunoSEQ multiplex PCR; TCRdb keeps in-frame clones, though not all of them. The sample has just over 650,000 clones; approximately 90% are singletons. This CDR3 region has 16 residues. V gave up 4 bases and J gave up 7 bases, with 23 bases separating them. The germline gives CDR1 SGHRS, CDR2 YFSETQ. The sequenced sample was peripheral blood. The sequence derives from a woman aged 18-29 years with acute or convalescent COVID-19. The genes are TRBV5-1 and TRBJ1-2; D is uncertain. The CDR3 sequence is CASSNRLLGEGGGYTF. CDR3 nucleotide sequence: TGCGCCAGCAGCAACCGCCTCCTCGGGGAGGGTGGTGGCTACACCTTC.